A single sample gave rise to the 9 T cell receptor beta chains below, sequenced in a study of T cell changes during pregnancy in multiple sclerosis. Assay used: immunoSEQ multiplex PCR; TCRdb lists only in-frame clones, some missing. The sample yields 30,000 to 40,000 clones, roughly 90% seen once. Source: CD4+ T cells from peripheral blood mononuclear cells, taken in the second trimester of pregnancy. The receptors here all came from a female donor with multiple sclerosis, enrolled in a pregnancy study.

The V gene is TRBV28, the J gene TRBJ1-4; no reliable D call. This CDR3 contains 13 residues. Germline V CDR1 and CDR2: MDHEN, SYDVKM. With 8 bases removed from V and 8 bases from J, the gap between germline ends came to 15 bases. The CDR3 sequence is CASAEGYEEKLFF. CDR3 DNA: TGTGCCAGCGCCGAGGGCTACGAGGAAAAACTGTTTTTT.

The rearrangement joins TRBV5-6 to TRBJ2-7, with TRBD2 as a possible D gene (7 bases). V lost 5 bases to trimming and J lost 2 bases, with 17 bases between them. This CDR3 comprises 15 residues. CDR1 SGHDT and CDR2 YYEEEE come from the germline V gene. CDR3 DNA: TGTGCCAGCAGACATCGGGGGGCTGGAACCTACGAGCAGTACTTC. Protein sequence: CASRHRGAGTYEQYF.

J is TRBJ1-4 and V is TRBV4-3; D is perhaps TRBD1 (5 bases). The V and J ends lost 6 bases and 7 bases respectively, with 15 bases between them. The CDR3 is made up of 14 amino acids. In germline, CDR1 is LGHNA, CDR2 YSLEER. The CDR3 DNA is TGCGCCAGCAGGGGGGGAAATTGGGGTGAAAAACTGTTTTTT. Its protein product is CASRGGNWGEKLFF.

This clone was seen just once. The chain is built from TRBV6-5 and TRBJ2-7, with 7 bases fitting TRBD2. The CDR3 extends over 14 amino acids. V shed 0 bases and J 4 bases; nucleotides not matched to a gene: 3. The germline V gene encodes CDR1 MNHEY and CDR2 SVGAGI. CDR3 region: CASSYSGLGYEQYF. CDR3 DNA: TGTGCCAGCAGTTACTCAGGACTAGGTTACGAGCAGTACTTC.

The V call is TRBV18, the J call TRBJ2-5; 8 bases match TRBD1. The CDR3 consists of 15 residues. V gave up 4 bases and J gave up 5 bases; unmatched junction bases: 9. CDR1 is KGHSH and CDR2 is LQKENI in the germline V gene. The CDR3 sequence is CASSLNQGAGETQYF. Written as DNA, the CDR3 is TGTGCCAGCTCACTCAATCAGGGGGCAGGGGAGACCCAGTACTTC.

The chain links TRBV4-1 to TRBJ2-7; TRBD2 agrees at 10 bases. The CDR3 consists of 16 residues. J lost 0 bases, V lost 3 bases, and 5 bases had no gene match. The germline gives CDR1 MGHRA, CDR2 YSYEKL. The CDR3: CASSHQGLAFSYEQYF. Written as DNA, the CDR3 is TGCGCCAGCAGCCACCAGGGACTAGCGTTCTCCTACGAGCAGTACTTC.

This clone was recorded only once. The rearrangement links TRBV19 to TRBJ1-2, with 8 bases lining up with TRBD1. Germline lookup yields CDR1 LNHDA and CDR2 SQIVND (reference sequence). This CDR3 spans 15 amino acids. V lost 4 bases to trimming and J lost 3 bases; unmatched junction nucleotides: 7. For the CDR3, the DNA is TGTGCCAGTAGTACACTCAGGGGGCGCGACTATGGCTACACCTTC. Translation: CASSTLRGRDYGYTF.

V is TRBV5-3 and J is TRBJ1-1; no definite D call. TRBV5-3 is assigned to the ORF class and has an uncertain function. The CDR3 runs to 13 residues. V was cut by 1 base and J by 1 base, with 5 bases left in between. The CDR3 sequence is CARSLTGNTEAFF. The CDR3 DNA reads as TGTGCCAGAAGCTTGACGGGGAACACTGAAGCTTTCTTT.

The V call is TRBV9, the J call TRBJ2-1; 13 bases are shared with TRBD2. This CDR3 is built from 15 residues. CDR1 and CDR2 (germline): SGDLS, YYNGEE. V lost 3 bases and J lost 8; bases outside the gene matches: 5. CDR3: CASSARTSGSDEQFF. The CDR3 DNA reads TGTGCCAGCAGCGCCCGGACTAGCGGGAGCGATGAGCAGTTCTTC.